The entry below describes one T cell receptor (beta chain). Its antigen is still unknown. CDR3 length: 16 amino acids. The V end lost 7 bases, the J end lost 3 bases, and 20 bases lay between the germline ends. Germline CDR1 reads MNHEY; CDR2 reads SVGEGT. The data were taken from a study of T cell responses to AZD1222 COVID-19 vaccine. Study results and caveats: Seropositive AZD1222 recipients at baseline numbered only five or six. Once two AZD1222 doses were given, Spike-specific TCR breadth and depth went up.

Method: immunoSEQ multiplex PCR; TCRdb's copy keeps in-frame clones and lacks some. Seen here are 150,000 to 200,000 clones, 75% to 95% observed once, and the top ten hold approximately 3%. V is TRBV6-2 or TRBV6-3 and J is TRBJ2-3; a possible D gene is TRBD1 (6 bases). The source is an adult in good health. Sample: peripheral blood, taken on day 0 of AZD1222 vaccination. CDR3 nucleotides: TGTGCCAGCACCCCCGCCAGGGGTCATAGTACAGATACGCAGTATTTT. Its protein is CASTPARGHSTDTQYF.